This T cell receptor beta chain was profiled in a study of T cell repertoires in cytomegalovirus infection (dated by TCRdb to the late 2010s). Context from the whole study: The peptide stimulations were aimed at well-studied HLA-B-restricted epitopes as well as recently identified HLA-C-restricted CMV epitopes, whose presentation resists viral immunomodulation. Donor HLA type was relevant to the analysis, as public TCR beta signatures indicated carriage of CMV infection together with the matching HLA type.

TCRdb shows the sequencer as Illumina HiSeq 1500. The public reads were run again by TCRdb, first through fastp at Q25 and then through MiXCR, and only productive beta chains were kept. Rows are unified per CDR3 protein, each entry keeping the most common DNA and genes. This sample is represented by nearly 700,000 distinct CDR3 sequences; around 32% of them were singletons. Clones ranked in the top ten supply 15% to 20% of the sample. The germline V gene supplies CDR1 MDHEN and CDR2 SYDVKM. The CDR3, cysteine through phenylalanine, is 16 amino acids long. Only CDR3 DNA remains: 48 bases, in frame from the first base. Trimming takes 6 bases from V and 0 bases from J, and the germline ends sit 18 bases apart. Turning to this clonotype: There is no known antigen for this receptor. Per-nucleotide qualities are absent, and no much larger clonotype sits a single base away.

The paper's findings and limits, for the study overall: The ex vivo response was dominated by HLA-C-restricted CMV-specific TCR beta clonotypes, and the single most frequent clonotype in two of eight donors was supplied by these HLA-C-restricted clonotypes. Carriers of CMV infection plus the relevant HLA type were discriminated by the cumulative frequency of public TCR beta family members in the study cohort and in an independent roughly 400-donor cohort.

In light of the paper, this sample's treatment or condition label describes: in vitro stimulation with specific CMV peptide epitopes to enrich CMV-specific T cells. This TCR was sampled from a human donor in good health (CMV status not recorded). Some clones in this sample may be carry-over from other donors' samples. The chain couples TRBV28 to TRBJ2-7; the D call could be TRBD1 or TRBD2, with each sharing 6 bases. The source was cultured PBMCs, collected from culture after CMV antigen stimulation. The CDR3 region: CASSQSGGPISYEQYF. In nucleotide form, the sequence is TGTGCCAGCAGCCAAAGTGGGGGGCCAATCTCCTACGAGCAGTACTTC.